These 22 T cell receptor beta chains originate from one sample sequenced in a study of blood T cell repertoires in COVID-19. Measured with immunoSEQ multiplex PCR; TCRdb has only the in-frame clones, and not every one. Here the sample spans tens of thousands of clones, under 90% being singletons. The source material was peripheral blood. These receptor sequences come from a man in his 70s with acute or convalescent COVID-19.

This chain joins TRBV5-6 and TRBJ2-7, with D maybe TRBD1 (6 bases). The CDR3 has 11 amino acids. In germline, CDR1 is SGHDT, CDR2 YYEEEE. V shed 4 bases and J shed 4 bases, with 6 bases lying between them. CDR3 nucleotides: TGTGCCAGCAGCCAGGGGTACGAGCAGTACTTC. The encoded protein is CASSQGYEQYF.

The V and J genes are TRBV2 and TRBJ2-7; 7 nucleotides line up with TRBD1. The CDR3 contains 14 residues. J was trimmed by 2 bases and V by 2 bases; bases with no gene match: 3. Germline CDR1 is SNHLY and CDR2 is FYNNEI. The DNA for the CDR3 is TGTGCCAGCAGTGAACAGCAGGGGGCCTACGAGCAGTACTTC. Translating gives CASSEQQGAYEQYF.

This chain uses TRBV2 with TRBJ2-7, with 7 bases aligning to TRBD1. The CDR3 sequence is 14 residues long. Germline V gives CDR1 SNHLY, CDR2 FYNNEI. V gave up 11 bases and J gave up 3 bases; unmatched junction bases: 13. The CDR3 region has the DNA TGTGCCTCCCAAAGACAGGGAACGGGCTACGAGCAGTACTTC. It yields the protein CASQRQGTGYEQYF.

The chain links TRBV27 to TRBJ2-6, with 9 nucleotides matching TRBD1. The CDR3 runs to 17 residues. Trimming at V came to 5 bases and at J to 4 bases, leaving 9 bases not matched to a gene. The germline V gene has CDR1 MNHEY and CDR2 SMNVEV (reference sequence). DNA for the CDR3: TGTGCCAGCAGTCCACGGGACAGGGTCTCCGGGGCCAACGTCCTGACTTTC. This translates into CASSPRDRVSGANVLTF.

This clone occurred once. The J gene is TRBJ1-2, the V gene TRBV3-1 (or the pseudogene TRBV3-2); TRBD1 matches 7 bases. The CDR3 has 15 residues. CDR1 and CDR2 (germline): LGHDT, YNNKEL (reference sequence). Trimming took 4 bases from V and 5 from J; bases not matched to a gene: 10. This CDR3 reads CASSRQGGDFYGYTF. The CDR3 DNA reads as TGTGCCAGCAGCCGACAGGGTGGGGATTTTTATGGCTACACCTTC.

The chain links TRBV29-1 to TRBJ1-1; D is unclear. The CDR3 covers 11 residues. Trimming cost V 6 bases and J 11 bases, with 16 bases left between them. CDR1 and CDR2 (germline): SQVTM, ANQGSEA. The DNA of the CDR3 is TGCAGCGTGGGTCGGACGGGCGGGGCTTTCTTT. It yields the protein CSVGRTGGAFF.

The chain recombines TRBV28 with TRBJ1-2; 9 bases fit TRBD1. V shed 5 bases, J shed 0 bases, and the junction held 1 base outside the gene matches. Per the germline V gene, CDR1 is MDHEN and CDR2 is SYDVKM. The CDR3 runs to 14 residues. CDR3 sequence reads: CASSRQGANYGYTF. DNA of the CDR3: TGTGCCAGCAGTAGACAGGGGGCTAACTATGGCTACACCTTC.

Details on this clone: The germline gene is not matched at one end of the junction; a read error may be the cause. This sequence joins TRBV28 and TRBJ2-3, with 9 bases matching TRBD2. CDR3 length: 14 amino acids. Germline values: CDR1 MDHEN, CDR2 SYDVKM. The CDR3 DNA sequence: TGTGCCAGCAGTTTGGGGACTAGCAGAGATACGCAGTATTTT. This codes for CASSLGTSRDTQYF.

V usage is TRBV5-1 and J usage is TRBJ2-1; TRBD2 aligns across 11 bases. With V trimmed by 4 bases and J by 6 bases, 6 bases remained unmatched. The CDR3 runs to 15 residues. Germline V gene sequence: CDR1 SGHRS, CDR2 YFSETQ. Here the CDR3 reads CASSETSGNVNEQFF. CDR3 nucleotides: TGCGCCAGCAGCGAGACTAGCGGGAATGTCAATGAGCAGTTCTTC.

V is TRBV7-2 and J is TRBJ1-1; D is possibly TRBD1 (5 bases). The CDR3 totals 15 residues. Per germline, CDR1 SGHTA and CDR2 FQGNSA. V lost 1 base, J lost 4 bases, and 13 bases lay in between. CDR3 region: CASSLVQAVGTEAFF. DNA of the CDR3: TGTGCCAGCAGCTTAGTACAGGCGGTAGGCACTGAAGCTTTCTTT.

This chain links TRBV19 with TRBJ2-1; TRBD2 agrees at 13 bases. The ends lost 6 bases at V and 10 bases at J; junction bases unmatched: 9. The CDR3 is 15 amino acids. The germline CDR1 and CDR2 sequences are LNHDA and SQIVND (reference sequence). The CDR3, as DNA: TGTGCCAGTAGCGTCGGACTAGCGGGAGTTGGGGAGCAGTTCTTC. Protein sequence: CASSVGLAGVGEQFF. The entire variable domain, with the rest obtained from reference TRBV19 and TRBJ2-1, is as follows: DGGITQSPKYLFRKEGQNVTLSCEQNLNHDAMYWYRQDPGQGLRLIYYSQIVNDFQKGDIAEGYSVSREKKESFPLTVTSAQKNPTAFYLCASSVGLAGVGEQFFGPGTRLTVL.

The chain uses TRBV29-1 and TRBJ2-7; 9 bases agree with TRBD1. V dropped 6 bases and J dropped 2; count of bases not matched to a gene: 14. Germline V CDR1 and CDR2: SQVTM, ANQGSEA. The CDR3 sequence is 16 residues long. The chain's CDR3 is CSVLFTGTGFPYEQYF. In DNA, the CDR3 is TGCAGCGTCCTATTTACCGGGACAGGGTTCCCCTACGAGCAGTACTTC.

This chain connects TRBV28 to TRBJ1-2; 8 positions agree with TRBD1. CDR1 and CDR2 from the germline V gene are MDHEN and SYDVKM. The CDR3 length is 13 residues. The V and J ends lost 5 bases and 7 bases, in that order; junction bases with no gene match: 6. The CDR3 DNA reads as TGTGCCAGCAGTCCAGGGGGCGCTTCTGGCTACACCTTC. Amino acid sequence: CASSPGGASGYTF.

The chain links TRBV5-1 to TRBJ1-5; 10 bases are a match to TRBD1. Looked up from germline, CDR1 is SGHRS and CDR2 is YFSETQ. This CDR3 is built from 14 residues. V lost 4 bases to trimming and J lost 6 bases; unmatched junction nucleotides: 4. CDR3 DNA sequence: TGCGCCAGCAGCATAGGACAGGGGGGTCAGCCCCAGCATTTT. Translating gives CASSIGQGGQPQHF.

The count of this clone is one. The genes are TRBV7-8 and TRBJ2-3; D is uncertain. V dropped 5 bases and J dropped 2 bases, with 11 bases sitting between them. Per germline, CDR1 SGHVS and CDR2 FQNEAQ. The CDR3 runs 14 residues. CDR3 loop: CASSLNFVTDTQYF. The CDR3 DNA reads as TGTGCCAGCAGCCTTAACTTTGTCACAGATACGCAGTATTTT. The variable domain in full, with the rest retrieved from reference TRBV7-8 and TRBJ2-3, is GAGVSQSPRYKVAKRGQDVALRCDPISGHVSLFWYQQALGQGPEFLTYFQNEAQLDKSGLPSDRFFAERPEGSVSTLKIQRTQQEDSAVYLCASSLNFVTDTQYFGPGTRLTVL.

A few counts support this clone. V and J are TRBV24-1 and TRBJ2-2, with a weak D call TRBD2 (6 bases). V lost 7 bases and J 2 bases, leaving 19 bases between the germline ends. CDR1 KGHDR and CDR2 SFDVKD come from the germline V gene. CDR3 length: 17 residues. CDR3: CATRPGGPHYNTGELFF. CDR3 nucleotides: TGTGCCACCAGACCCGGAGGGCCTCATTACAACACCGGGGAGCTGTTTTTT.

The sample holds a few counts of this clone. V gene TRBV7-6 combines with J gene TRBJ1-2; 9 bases are shared with TRBD1. Germline V gene data show CDR1 as SGHVS and CDR2 as FNYEAQ. The CDR3 is 15 residues long. V dropped 4 bases and J dropped 5; count of bases not matched to a gene: 8. CDR3 sequence reads: CASSSQGTGSYGYTF. The CDR3 coding sequence is TGTGCCAGCAGCTCCCAAGGGACAGGGAGTTATGGCTACACCTTC.

The rearrangement joins TRBV9 to TRBJ1-1; 9 nucleotides agree with TRBD1. Germline CDR1 SGDLS, CDR2 YYNGEE. This CDR3 is 17 amino acids long. V trimming: 0 bases; J trimming: 4 bases; junction bases outside the gene matches: 10. The CDR3 nucleotides read TGTGCCAGCAGCGTAGGTAGGACAGGGGATGTAGGCACTGAAGCTTTCTTT. Its translation is CASSVGRTGDVGTEAFF.

The chain links TRBV6-6 to TRBJ2-2; tentative D call: TRBD1 (6 bases). V was clipped by 6 bases and J by 2 bases, with 10 bases between them. The germline CDR1 and CDR2 sequences are MNHNY and SVGAGI (reference sequence). This CDR3 spans 14 amino acids. The CDR3: CASRTGDNTGELFF. CDR3 coding DNA: TGTGCCAGCAGGACAGGAGATAACACCGGGGAGCTGTTTTTT.

This clone was recorded a few times. The chain couples TRBV27 to TRBJ2-7; possibly TRBD1 for D (6 bases). Trimming left V 2 bases short and J 1 base short, with 12 bases between. From germline, CDR1 is MNHEY and CDR2 SMNVEV (reference sequence). CDR3 length: 15 amino acids. CDR3: CASSLRQAPSYEQYF. In DNA, the CDR3 is TGTGCCAGCAGTTTAAGACAGGCACCTTCCTACGAGCAGTACTTC.

The chain joins TRBV5-1 to TRBJ2-7; 7 bases line up with TRBD1. The V gene's germline CDR1 is SGHRS and CDR2 YFSETQ. The CDR3 contains 15 residues. V lost 6 bases, J lost 6 bases, and 15 bases stayed unmatched. CDR3 sequence (DNA): TGCGCCAGCACCCTCACACAGGGGAAGGGCGGCGAGCAGTACTTC. Its protein is CASTLTQGKGGEQYF.

CDR3: CASSRAYYAYTDTQYF. CDR3 nucleotide sequence: TGTGCCAGCAGCCGAGCGTACTATGCTTACACAGATACGCAGTATTTT. The rearrangement links TRBV14 to TRBJ2-3; D is uncertain. Germline assignment: CDR1 SGHDN and CDR2 FVKESK. Trimming took 4 bases from V and 2 from J, leaving 16 bases between them. The CDR3 extends over 16 amino acids.